This paragraph covers one T cell receptor (beta chain) sequence. The data belong to a study of blood T cell repertoires in COVID-19. Across the whole study: COVID-19 samples collected from the United States, Italy and Spain covered acute and convalescent phases. Nucleic acid was either cDNA or gDNA, and it came from T cells, B-cell-depleted T cells, or PBMCs.

The V gene's germline CDR1 is KGHDR and CDR2 SFDVKD. With V trimmed by 3 bases and J by 5 bases, 4 bases remained unmatched. The CDR3 consists of 15 residues. In the original workflow: Estimation of nucleated cell counts relied on the amplification of reference gene primers. TCRdb keeps only in-frame clones here, not all; method: immunoSEQ multiplex PCR. The V and J calls and clone size come from that table; D and trimming were worked out from the DNA. The sample consists of about 310,000 clones, approximately 87% of them appearing once. The sequenced sample was peripheral blood. This receptor was obtained from a woman aged 50 to 65 who had recovered from COVID-19. The J gene is TRBJ1-4, the V gene TRBV24-1; 8 bases line up with TRBD1. The CDR3 coding sequence is TGTGCCACCAGTGATCCGGGACAGGTCAATGAAAAACTGTTTTTT. It encodes CATSDPGQVNEKLFF.